This entry describes one T cell receptor (beta chain). Its antigen remains unknown. The entry originates in a study of T cell repertoires in cytomegalovirus infection. Overall study context: Newly reported HLA-C-restricted and thoroughly characterized HLA-B-restricted CMV epitopes were employed. Indicated by public TCR beta signatures were CMV infection and matching HLA type.

Study-level points and caveats: Clonotypes of TCR beta that were HLA-C-restricted and CMV-specific dominated the ex vivo response. The cumulative frequency of public TCR beta families identified carriers of CMV plus the relevant HLA.

There are 13 residues in the CDR3. CDR1 SNHLY and CDR2 FYNNEI come from the germline V gene. Trimming left V 5 bases short and J 3 bases short, with 8 bases between. Each CDR3 protein is one row after TCRdb ran MiXCR on the reads. This table holds approximately 730,000 distinct CDR3 sequences, almost 30% found once. This TCR derives from a human donor in good health (CMV status not recorded). Some clones in this sample may be carry-over from other donors' samples. This chain uses TRBV2 with TRBJ1-5; D not certain. Material: cultured CD8+ T cells from PBMCs, obtained from culture after CMV antigen stimulation. CDR3 in amino acids: CASSSLFNQPQHF. In nucleotides, the CDR3 is TGTGCCAGCAGTTCGTTATTCAATCAGCCCCAGCATTTT.